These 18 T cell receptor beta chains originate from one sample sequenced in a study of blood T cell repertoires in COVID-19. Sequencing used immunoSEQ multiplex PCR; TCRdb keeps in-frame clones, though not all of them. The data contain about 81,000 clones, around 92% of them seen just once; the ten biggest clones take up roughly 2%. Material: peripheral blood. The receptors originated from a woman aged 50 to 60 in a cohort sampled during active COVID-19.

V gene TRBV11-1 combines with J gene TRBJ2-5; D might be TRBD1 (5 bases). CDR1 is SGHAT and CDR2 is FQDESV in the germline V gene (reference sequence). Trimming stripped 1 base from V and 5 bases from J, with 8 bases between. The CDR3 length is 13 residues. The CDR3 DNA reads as TGTGCCAGCAGCTTAGGGGGCAGGGAGACCCAGTACTTC. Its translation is CASSLGGRETQYF. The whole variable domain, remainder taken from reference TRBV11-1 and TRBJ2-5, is EAEVAQSPRYKITEKSQAVAFWCDPISGHATLYWYRQILGQGPELLVQFQDESVVDDSQLPKDRFSAERLKGVDSTLKIQPAELGDSAMYLCASSLGGRETQYFGPGTRLLVL.

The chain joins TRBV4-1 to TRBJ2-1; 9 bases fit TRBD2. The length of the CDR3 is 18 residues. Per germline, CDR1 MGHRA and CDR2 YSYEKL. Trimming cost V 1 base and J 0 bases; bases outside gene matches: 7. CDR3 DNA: TGCGCCAGCAGCCAAGGTATACAGCGGGGGGACTCCTACAATGAGCAGTTCTTC. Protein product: CASSQGIQRGDSYNEQFF.

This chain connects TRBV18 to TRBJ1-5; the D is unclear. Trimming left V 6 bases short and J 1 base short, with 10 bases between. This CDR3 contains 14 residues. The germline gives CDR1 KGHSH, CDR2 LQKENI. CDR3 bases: TGTGCCAGCTCTCCAGCACTAAGCAATCAGCCCCAGCATTTT. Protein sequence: CASSPALSNQPQHF. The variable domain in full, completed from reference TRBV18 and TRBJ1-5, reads NAGVMQNPRHLVRRRGQEARLRCSPMKGHSHVYWYRQLPEEGLKFMVYLQKENIIDESGMPKERFSAEFPKEGPSILRIQQVVRGDSAAYFCASSPALSNQPQHFGDGTRLSIL.

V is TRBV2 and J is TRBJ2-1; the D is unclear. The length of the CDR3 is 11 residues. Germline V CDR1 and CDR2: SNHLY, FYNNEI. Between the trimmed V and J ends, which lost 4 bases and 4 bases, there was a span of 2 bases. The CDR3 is CASSVYNEQFF. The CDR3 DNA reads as TGTGCCAGCAGTGTATACAATGAGCAGTTCTTC.

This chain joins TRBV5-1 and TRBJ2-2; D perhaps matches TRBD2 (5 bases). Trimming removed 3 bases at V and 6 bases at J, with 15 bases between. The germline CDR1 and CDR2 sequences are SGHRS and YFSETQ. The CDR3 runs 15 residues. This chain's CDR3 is CASSSADPVPGELFF. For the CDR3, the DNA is TGCGCCAGCAGCTCAGCGGATCCGGTTCCCGGGGAGCTGTTTTTT.

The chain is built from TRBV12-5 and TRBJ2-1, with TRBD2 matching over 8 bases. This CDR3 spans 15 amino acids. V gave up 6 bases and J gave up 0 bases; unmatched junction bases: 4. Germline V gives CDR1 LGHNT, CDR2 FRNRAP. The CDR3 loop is CASGPGTSSYNEQFF. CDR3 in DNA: TGTGCTAGTGGCCCCGGGACTAGCTCCTACAATGAGCAGTTCTTC.

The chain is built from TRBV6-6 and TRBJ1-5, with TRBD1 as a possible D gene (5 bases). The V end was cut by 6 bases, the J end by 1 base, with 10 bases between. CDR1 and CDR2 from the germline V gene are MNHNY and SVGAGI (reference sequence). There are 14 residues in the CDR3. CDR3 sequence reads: CASSRAVSNQPQHF. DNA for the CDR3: TGTGCCAGCAGCAGGGCGGTGAGCAATCAGCCCCAGCATTTT.

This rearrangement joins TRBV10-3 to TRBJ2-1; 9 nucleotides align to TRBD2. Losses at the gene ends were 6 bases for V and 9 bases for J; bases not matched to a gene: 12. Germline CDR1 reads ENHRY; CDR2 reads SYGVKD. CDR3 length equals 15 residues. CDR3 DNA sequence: TGTGCCATCAGAAGAGCGGGGGGCGACGTTAGTGAGCAGTTCTTC. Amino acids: CAIRRAGGDVSEQFF.

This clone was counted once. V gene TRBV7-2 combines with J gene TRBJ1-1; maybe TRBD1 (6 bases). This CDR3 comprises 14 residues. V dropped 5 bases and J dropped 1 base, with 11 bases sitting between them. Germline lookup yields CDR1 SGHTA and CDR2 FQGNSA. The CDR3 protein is CASSPRQENTEAFF. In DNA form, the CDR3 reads TGTGCCAGCAGCCCGCGACAGGAGAACACTGAAGCTTTCTTT.

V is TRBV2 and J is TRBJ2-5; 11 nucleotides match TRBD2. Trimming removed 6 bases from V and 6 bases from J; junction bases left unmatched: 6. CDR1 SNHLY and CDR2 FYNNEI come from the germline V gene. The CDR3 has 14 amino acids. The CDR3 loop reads CASSLGLAVQTQYF. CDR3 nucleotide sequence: TGTGCCAGCAGCCTGGGACTAGCGGTTCAGACCCAGTACTTC.

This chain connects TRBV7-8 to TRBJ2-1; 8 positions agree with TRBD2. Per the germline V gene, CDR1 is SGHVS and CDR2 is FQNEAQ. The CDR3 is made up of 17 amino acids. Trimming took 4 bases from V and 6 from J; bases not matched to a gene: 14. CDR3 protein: CASSSTAGAASINEQFF. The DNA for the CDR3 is TGTGCCAGCAGCTCGACAGCGGGGGCCGCCTCGATCAATGAGCAGTTCTTC.

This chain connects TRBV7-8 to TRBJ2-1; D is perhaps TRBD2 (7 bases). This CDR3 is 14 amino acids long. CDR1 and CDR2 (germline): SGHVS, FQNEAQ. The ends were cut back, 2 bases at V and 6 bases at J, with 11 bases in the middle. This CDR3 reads CASSLIGGLNEQFF. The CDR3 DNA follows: TGTGCCAGCAGCTTAATCGGGGGGCTCAATGAGCAGTTCTTC.

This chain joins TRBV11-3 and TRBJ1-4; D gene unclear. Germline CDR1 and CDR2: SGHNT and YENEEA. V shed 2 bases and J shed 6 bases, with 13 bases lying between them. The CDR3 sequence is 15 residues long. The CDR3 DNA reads TGTGCCAGCAGCTTATTATCCCCGCCGGATGAAAAACTGTTTTTT. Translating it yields CASSLLSPPDEKLFF.

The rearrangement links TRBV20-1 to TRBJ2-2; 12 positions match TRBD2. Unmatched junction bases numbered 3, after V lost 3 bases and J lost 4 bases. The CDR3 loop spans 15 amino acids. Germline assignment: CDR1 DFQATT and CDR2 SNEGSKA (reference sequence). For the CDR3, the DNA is TGCAGTGCTAGTCCGGGACTAGCGGGCACCGGGGAGCTGTTTTTT. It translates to CSASPGLAGTGELFF.

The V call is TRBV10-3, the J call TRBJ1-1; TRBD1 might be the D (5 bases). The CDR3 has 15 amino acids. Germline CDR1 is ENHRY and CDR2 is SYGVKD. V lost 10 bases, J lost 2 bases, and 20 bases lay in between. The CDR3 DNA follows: TGTGCCACCCGATTAAGCGACAGTATTAACACTGAAGCTTTCTTT. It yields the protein CATRLSDSINTEAFF.

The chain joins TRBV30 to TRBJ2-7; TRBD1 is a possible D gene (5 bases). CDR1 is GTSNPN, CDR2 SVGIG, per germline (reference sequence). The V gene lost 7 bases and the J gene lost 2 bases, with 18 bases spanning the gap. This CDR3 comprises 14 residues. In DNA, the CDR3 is TGTGCCTACTTAAGGGCAGGGAAGACCTACGAGCAGTACTTC. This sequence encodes CAYLRAGKTYEQYF.

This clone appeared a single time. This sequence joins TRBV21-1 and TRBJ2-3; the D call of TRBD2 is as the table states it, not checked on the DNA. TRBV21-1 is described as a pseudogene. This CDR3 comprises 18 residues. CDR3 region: CASSKEPSGGIGTDTQYF. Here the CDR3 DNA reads TGTGCCAGCAGCAAAGAGCCTAGCGGGGGGATTGGCACAGATACGCAGTATTTT.

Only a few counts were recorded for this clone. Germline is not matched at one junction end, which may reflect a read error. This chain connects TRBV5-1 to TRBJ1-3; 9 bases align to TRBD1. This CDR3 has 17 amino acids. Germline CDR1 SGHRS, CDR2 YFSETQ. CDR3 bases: TGCGCCAGCACCTTGGGGGACAGGGATTACTCTGGAAACACCATATATTTT. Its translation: CASTLGDRDYSGNTIYF. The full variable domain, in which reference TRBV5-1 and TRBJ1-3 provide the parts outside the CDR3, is KAGVTQTPRYLIKTRGQQVTLSCSPISGHRSVSWYQQTPGQGLQFLFEYFSETQRNKGNFPGRFSGRQFSNSRSEMNVSTLELGDSALYLCASTLGDRDYSGNTIYFGEGSWLTVV.